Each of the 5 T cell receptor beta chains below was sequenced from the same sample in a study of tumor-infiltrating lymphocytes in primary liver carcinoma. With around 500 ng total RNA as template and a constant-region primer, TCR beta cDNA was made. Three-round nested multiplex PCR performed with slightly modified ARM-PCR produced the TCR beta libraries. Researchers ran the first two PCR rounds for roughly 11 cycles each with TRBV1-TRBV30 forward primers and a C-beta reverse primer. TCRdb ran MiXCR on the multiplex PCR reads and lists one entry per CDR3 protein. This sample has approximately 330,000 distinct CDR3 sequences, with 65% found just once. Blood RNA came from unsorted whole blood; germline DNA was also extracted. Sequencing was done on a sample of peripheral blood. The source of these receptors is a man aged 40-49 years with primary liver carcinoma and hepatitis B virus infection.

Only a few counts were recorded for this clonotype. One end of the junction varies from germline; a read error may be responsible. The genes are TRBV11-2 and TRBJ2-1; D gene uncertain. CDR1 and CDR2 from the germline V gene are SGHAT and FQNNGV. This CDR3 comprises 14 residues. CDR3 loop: CASSINRLVSEQFF. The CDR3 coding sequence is TGTGCCAGCAGCATAAACCGGCTAGTTAGTGAGCAATTCTTC.

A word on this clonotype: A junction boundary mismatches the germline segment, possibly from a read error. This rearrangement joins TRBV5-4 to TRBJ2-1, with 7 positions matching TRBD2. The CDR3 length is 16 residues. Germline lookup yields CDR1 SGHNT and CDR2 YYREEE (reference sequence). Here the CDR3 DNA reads TGTACCAGCAGCTTGGGGCTAGCGGCCTCCTACAATGAGCAGTTCTTC. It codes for CTSSLGLAASYNEQFF.

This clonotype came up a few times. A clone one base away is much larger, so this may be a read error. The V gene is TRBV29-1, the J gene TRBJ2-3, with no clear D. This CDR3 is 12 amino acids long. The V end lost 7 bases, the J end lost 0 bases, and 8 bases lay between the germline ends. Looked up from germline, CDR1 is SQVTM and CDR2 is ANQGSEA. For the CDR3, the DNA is TGCAGCGATTGGGATAGCACAGATACGCAGTATTTT. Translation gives CSDWDSTDTQYF.

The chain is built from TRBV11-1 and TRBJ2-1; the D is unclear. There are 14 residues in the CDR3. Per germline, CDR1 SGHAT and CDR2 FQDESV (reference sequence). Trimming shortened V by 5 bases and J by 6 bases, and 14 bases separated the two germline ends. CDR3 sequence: CASSDRHPRNEQFF. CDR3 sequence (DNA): TGTGCCAGCAGCGACCGTCATCCACGCAATGAGCAGTTCTTC. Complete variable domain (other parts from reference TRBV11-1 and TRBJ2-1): EAEVAQSPRYKITEKSQAVAFWCDPISGHATLYWYRQILGQGPELLVQFQDESVVDDSQLPKDRFSAERLKGVDSTLKIQPAELGDSAMYLCASSDRHPRNEQFFGPGTRLTVL.

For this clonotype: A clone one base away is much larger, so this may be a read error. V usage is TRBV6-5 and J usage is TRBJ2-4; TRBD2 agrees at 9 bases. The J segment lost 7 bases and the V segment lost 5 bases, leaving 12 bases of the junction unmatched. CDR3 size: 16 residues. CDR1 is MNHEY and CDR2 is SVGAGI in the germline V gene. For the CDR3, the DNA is TGTGCCAGCAGTCCACTAACTAGCGGGTGGCAGAACATTCAGTACTTC. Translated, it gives CASSPLTSGWQNIQYF.